The clone carrying this TCR beta chain was seen repeatedly, ten times or more. Its antigen remains unidentified. Amplification yielded TCR beta CDR3 regions, with RNA transcripts as the source. First-round RT-PCR of the TCR CDR3 relied on the HTBI primer set. From the multiplex PCR reads, TCRdb called clonotypes with MiXCR, one entry per CDR3 protein. The data hold 660,000 or so distinct CDR3 sequences, with about 45% observed a single time. J gave up 7 bases and V 2 bases, and 5 bases lay outside the gene matches. Per germline, CDR1 SEHNR and CDR2 FQNEAQ (reference sequence). CDR3 length: 14 residues. The entry originates in a study of T cells in Graves' hyperthyroidism and ophthalmopathy. General study results and limits: Most thyroid clonotypes expanded above 0.001 appeared in blood too. Ophthalmopathy got predicted by the model a median about six months before its onset.

The study excluded patients with uncontrolled infection, other autoimmune disease, pregnancy or lactation. Thyroid ultrasound, orbital computed tomography, clinical symptoms, and serum thyroxine and TRAb underpinned diagnoses. This sequence joins TRBV7-9 and TRBJ2-7; 10 nucleotides line up with TRBD2. Sequencing was done on a sample of peripheral blood or thyroid tissue (not recorded which). This TCR was recovered from an adult man with Graves' disease, either hyperthyroidism or ophthalmopathy (not recorded which). CDR3 in amino acids: CASSLLAGEVEQYF. The CDR3 region has the DNA TGTGCCAGCAGCTTACTAGCGGGAGAGGTTGAGCAGTACTTC.